This TCR beta chain was profiled in a study of blood T cell repertoires in COVID-19. Study overall: From the United States, Italy and Spain came samples of acute and convalescent COVID-19. The analysed material was cDNA or gDNA that came from T cells, B-cell-depleted T cells, or PBMCs.

The J segment lost 7 bases and the V segment lost 3 bases, leaving 5 bases of the junction unmatched. This CDR3 comprises 16 residues. Germline CDR1 is SGHNT and CDR2 is YENEEA. Followed over time, Seattle patients had been enrolled while infection was active. Authors' processing steps: Estimated nucleated cell counts came from reference gene primer amplification. Using immunoSEQ multiplex PCR, the repertoire was profiled, and TCRdb retains in-frame clones only, with some absent. From that table come the V and J calls and clone size; the DNA was used to work out D and trimming. The data contain approximately 34,000 clones, approximately 81% of them singletons. This clone was recorded once.

This TCR came from a man aged 65 to 85 with COVID-19, enrolled during active disease. Sequencing was carried out using peripheral blood. The chain combines TRBV11-3 with TRBJ2-1; 14 bases match TRBD2. Written as DNA, the CDR3 is TGTGCCAGCAGCTTTGGGACTAGCGGGAGTTGGAATGAGCAGTTCTTC. Translation gives CASSFGTSGSWNEQFF.